Below, 20 T cell receptor beta chains from the same sample are listed, as sequenced in a study of human T cells and chemical hapten exposure (TCRdb year 2021). To prepare the library, 5' RACE was applied. The listed sequencing device is Illumina MiSeq. In TCRdb, the public reads were trimmed at Q25 with fastp and aligned with MiXCR, with productive beta chains retained. Each CDR3 protein appears once, grouped with its most common genes and DNA. Across this sample there are over 95,000 distinct CDR3 sequences, with around a fifth seen only once. Roughly 2.8% of the sample belongs to the ten largest clones. Total RNA was extracted from unfractionated whole blood collected in Tempus Blood RNA tubes. These receptors originate from a human donor in good health.

This clonotype was observed many times. The rearrangement uses TRBV29-1 and TRBJ2-6, with D hard to call. There are 12 residues in the CDR3. Germline V gene data show CDR1 as SQVTM and CDR2 as ANQGSEA. Between the trimmed V and J ends, which lost 8 bases and 0 bases, there was a span of 5 bases. The CDR3: CSTSSGANVLTF. The CDR3 DNA follows: TGCAGCACAAGCTCTGGGGCCAACGTCCTGACTTTC. The variable domain in full, completed from reference TRBV29-1 and TRBJ2-6, reads SAVISQKPSRDICQRGTSLTIQCQVDSQVTMMFWYRQQPGQSLTLIATANQGSEATYESGFVIDKFPISRPNLTFSTLTVSNMSPEDSSIYLCSTSSGANVLTFGAGSRLTVL.

This clonotype was recorded a few times. This chain joins TRBV6-1 and TRBJ2-1; TRBD2 matches at 10 bases. V gave up 4 bases and J gave up 6 bases; unmatched junction bases: 15. The length of the CDR3 is 18 residues. Per the germline V gene, CDR1 is MNHNS and CDR2 is SASEGT. Here the CDR3 reads CASSARTSGARRGNEQFF. Written as DNA, the CDR3 is TGTGCCAGCAGTGCCCGGACTAGCGGAGCAAGGAGAGGCAATGAGCAGTTCTTC.

CDR3 region: CATSRDRVGEQYF. CDR3 DNA sequence: TGTGCCACCAGCAGAGATCGTGTCGGGGAGCAGTACTTC. The chain is built from TRBV15 and TRBJ2-7, with D hard to call. V shed 0 bases and J shed 7 bases, with 10 bases lying between them. CDR3 size: 13 residues. The V gene's germline CDR1 is LNHNV and CDR2 YYDKDF (reference sequence).

J is TRBJ1-1 and V is TRBV5-6, with a possible D match to TRBD1 (5 bases). Germline assignment: CDR1 SGHDT and CDR2 YYEEEE. CDR3 length: 12 residues. V lost 4 bases and J 4 bases, leaving 8 bases between the germline ends. CDR3 loop: CASSRDGTEAFF. For the CDR3, the DNA is TGTGCCAGCAGCCGGGACGGCACTGAAGCTTTCTTT.

The chain employs TRBV5-4 and TRBJ2-5; 9 bases are shared with TRBD2. Germline CDR1 SGHNT, CDR2 YYREEE (reference sequence). The CDR3 is 14 residues long. Trimming removed 1 base from V and 4 bases from J; junction bases left unmatched: 2. CDR3: CASSLILAGETQYF. DNA for the CDR3: TGTGCCAGCAGCTTGATACTAGCGGGAGAGACCCAGTACTTC.

This clonotype was picked up a small number of times. This chain links TRBV28 with TRBJ2-1, with TRBD2 matching 11 bases. Germline loops: CDR1 MDHEN, CDR2 SYDVKM. V lost 5 bases to trimming and J lost 3 bases; unmatched junction nucleotides: 3. The CDR3 consists of 15 residues. CDR3 nucleotides: TGTGCCAGCAGTGCAACTAGCGGGGGCTACAATGAGCAGTTCTTC. Its protein product is CASSATSGGYNEQFF.

The chain links TRBV13 to TRBJ1-6, with 8 nucleotides matching TRBD1. V lost 3 bases to trimming and J lost 0 bases; unmatched junction nucleotides: 4. The germline V gene has CDR1 PRHDT and CDR2 FYEKMQ (reference sequence). The CDR3 has 17 amino acids. CDR3 region: CASSLFTGGSYNSPLHF. The DNA for the CDR3 is TGTGCCAGCAGCTTGTTCACAGGGGGCTCCTATAATTCACCCCTCCACTTT. Filled out from reference TRBV13 and TRBJ1-6, the complete variable domain reads AAGVIQSPRHLIKEKRETATLKCYPIPRHDTVYWYQQGPGQDPQFLISFYEKMQSDKGSIPDRFSAQQFSDYHSELNMSSLELGDSALYFCASSLFTGGSYNSPLHFGNGTRLTVT.

This rearrangement joins TRBV20-1 to TRBJ2-3, with 12 bases that match TRBD2. The CDR3 is 14 amino acids. Trimming at V came to 5 bases and at J to 3 bases, leaving 3 bases not matched to a gene. Germline-derived CDR1 and CDR2 are DFQATT and SNEGSKA (reference sequence). The CDR3 DNA follows: TGCAGTGCTCCGACTAGCGGGAGAACAGATACGCAGTATTTT. This sequence encodes CSAPTSGRTDTQYF.

V is TRBV24-1 and J is TRBJ2-1; TRBD2 agrees at 8 bases. The CDR3 spans 14 residues. Germline V gene sequence: CDR1 KGHDR, CDR2 SFDVKD. Trimming took 8 bases from V and 6 from J; bases not matched to a gene: 8. In nucleotides, the CDR3 is TGTGCCACCACTGGTAGCGGGGAGACCAATGAGCAGTTCTTC. Translated, it gives CATTGSGETNEQFF.

This chain uses TRBV28 with TRBJ2-7; the D is unclear. Trimming cost V 4 bases and J 3 bases, with 7 bases left between them. Germline loops: CDR1 MDHEN, CDR2 SYDVKM. This CDR3 is built from 12 residues. The CDR3 loop reads CASSSDRYEQYF. CDR3 coding DNA: TGTGCCAGCAGTTCGGACCGCTACGAGCAGTACTTC.

CDR3 region: CASSEDRHTEAFF. The DNA of the CDR3 is TGTGCCAGCAGTGAGGACAGGCACACTGAAGCTTTCTTT. The chain recombines TRBV6-1 with TRBJ1-1; 7 bases map to TRBD1. Germline CDR1 MNHNS, CDR2 SASEGT. The trim removed 3 bases at V and 3 bases at J, leaving 1 base unmatched. This CDR3 spans 13 amino acids.

J is TRBJ2-2 and V is TRBV20-1; 9 positions agree with TRBD2. V was pared by 0 bases and J by 5 bases, with 7 bases of the junction left unmatched. The CDR3 sequence is 16 residues long. The germline V gene has CDR1 DFQATT and CDR2 SNEGSKA (reference sequence). The DNA of the CDR3 is TGCAGTGCTAGAGATCGTCCTAGCGGGGAGACCGGGGAGCTGTTTTTT. It translates to CSARDRPSGETGELFF.

V gene TRBV7-8 combines with J gene TRBJ2-7; no reliable D call. Germline CDR1 SGHVS, CDR2 FQNEAQ. Trimming removed 4 bases at V and 6 bases at J, with 13 bases between. This CDR3 is 13 amino acids long. For the CDR3, the DNA is TGTGCCAGCAGCTCCACGTTCAGCACCGAGCAGTACTTC. Protein: CASSSTFSTEQYF.

This chain uses TRBV5-1 with TRBJ2-7; D might be TRBD1 (6 bases). Looked up from germline, CDR1 is SGHRS and CDR2 is YFSETQ. The CDR3 totals 15 residues. The V gene lost 3 bases and the J gene lost 0 bases, with 13 bases spanning the gap. The DNA for the CDR3 is TGCGCCAGCAGCTGGCAGGGGCAGAGCTCCTACGAGCAGTACTTC. It translates to CASSWQGQSSYEQYF.

This clonotype has a handful of counts. The J gene is TRBJ2-5, the V gene TRBV11-2; the match to TRBD2 covers 8 bases. J gave up 3 bases and V 6 bases, and 3 bases lay outside the gene matches. CDR1 and CDR2 (germline): SGHAT, FQNNGV. CDR3 length equals 13 residues. The CDR3 sequence: CASSQLAEETQYF. CDR3 nucleotide sequence: TGTGCCAGCAGTCAACTAGCGGAAGAGACCCAGTACTTC.

The genes are TRBV4-1 and TRBJ1-1; D remains unclear. Trimming left V 0 bases short and J 8 bases short, with 16 bases between. CDR3 size: 15 residues. Per germline, CDR1 MGHRA and CDR2 YSYEKL. CDR3 residues: CASSQEVNPLKEAFF. The DNA for the CDR3 is TGCGCCAGCAGCCAAGAGGTGAACCCTTTAAAAGAAGCTTTCTTT.

The chain carries TRBV5-6 and TRBJ1-2; no definite D call. Germline-derived CDR1 and CDR2 are SGHDT and YYEEEE. V shed 4 bases and J shed 2 bases, with 12 bases lying between them. This CDR3 spans 14 amino acids. The CDR3 DNA reads TGTGCCAGCAGCCCCCTCGGCGGAAACTATGGCTACACCTTC. It encodes CASSPLGGNYGYTF.

The rearrangement joins TRBV5-1 to TRBJ2-3; 12 positions match TRBD2. Unmatched junction bases numbered 9, after V lost 4 bases and J lost 3 bases. The CDR3 has 17 residues. Germline V gene sequence: CDR1 SGHRS, CDR2 YFSETQ. DNA of the CDR3: TGCGCCAGCAGCCGCCCGGCGACTAGCGGGAGAACAGATACGCAGTATTTT. Protein product: CASSRPATSGRTDTQYF.

V usage is TRBV2 and J usage is TRBJ2-1; TRBD1 or TRBD2 may be the D gene (5 bases each). The V gene's germline CDR1 is SNHLY and CDR2 FYNNEI. Trimming pared 3 bases from V and 12 bases from J, leaving 21 bases between. The CDR3 loop spans 15 amino acids. The CDR3 loop is CASSDRGEGSSGQFF. CDR3 bases: TGTGCCAGCAGTGATCGGGGTGAGGGGTCGTCGGGGCAGTTCTTC.

This clonotype appeared a few times. The V call is TRBV29-1, the J call TRBJ2-1, with D tentatively TRBD2 (5 bases). Germline V lookup: CDR1 SQVTM, CDR2 ANQGSEA. This CDR3 spans 16 amino acids. Trimming pared 2 bases from V and 9 bases from J, leaving 23 bases between. In nucleotides, the CDR3 is TGCAGCGTTGAATTGGACTTGAGCGGTCGGAGGAGTGAGCAGTTCTTC. It is translated as CSVELDLSGRRSEQFF.